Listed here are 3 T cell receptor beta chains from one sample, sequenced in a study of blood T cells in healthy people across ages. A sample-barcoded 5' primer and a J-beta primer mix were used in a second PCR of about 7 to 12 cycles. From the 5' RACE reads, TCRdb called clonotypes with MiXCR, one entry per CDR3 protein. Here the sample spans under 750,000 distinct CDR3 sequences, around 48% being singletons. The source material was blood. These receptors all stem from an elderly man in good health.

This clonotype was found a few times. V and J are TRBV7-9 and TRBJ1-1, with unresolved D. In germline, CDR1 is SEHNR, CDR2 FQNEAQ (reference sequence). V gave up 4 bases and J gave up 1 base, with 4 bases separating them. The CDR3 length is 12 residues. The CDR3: CASSSPNTEAFF. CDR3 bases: TGTGCCAGCAGCTCACCGAACACTGAAGCTTTCTTT.

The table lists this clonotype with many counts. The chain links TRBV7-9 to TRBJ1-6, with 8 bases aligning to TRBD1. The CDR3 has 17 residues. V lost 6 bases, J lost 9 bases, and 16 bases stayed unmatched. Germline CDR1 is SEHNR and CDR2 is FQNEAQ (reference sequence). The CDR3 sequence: CASSFADWTGSRSPLHF. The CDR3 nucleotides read TGTGCCAGCAGTTTCGCTGACTGGACAGGGAGTCGTTCACCCCTCCACTTT.

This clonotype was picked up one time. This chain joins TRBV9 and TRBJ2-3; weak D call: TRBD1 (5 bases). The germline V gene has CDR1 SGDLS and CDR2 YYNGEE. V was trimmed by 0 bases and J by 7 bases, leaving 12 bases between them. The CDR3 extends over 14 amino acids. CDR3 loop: CASSVEQAVNTQYF. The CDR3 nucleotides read TGTGCCAGCAGCGTAGAACAGGCCGTCAATACGCAGTATTTT.